This paragraph covers one T cell receptor (beta chain) sequence. Its cognate antigen has yet to be identified. Base-call qualities are not available, and no considerably larger clone is one nucleotide away. Read against the paper, the sample's time point label means: cycle 2 day 1 (C2D1) of nivolumab. Relapse after autologous stem cell transplantation had occurred in all trial patients, and cohorts A, B and C were distinguished by prior brentuximab vedotin exposure. A total of over 50 patients with relapsed/refractory classical Hodgkin lymphoma made up the trial cohort, and each patient's best overall response was complete response, partial response or progressive disease. Trial patients were treated with single-agent nivolumab in the multi-cohort phase II CheckMate 205 trial. Best overall response was determined by an independent review committee according to the 2007 International Working Group response criteria. PBMCs from the trial were collected at three points: immediately before nivolumab initiation (C1D1), and during therapy at cycle 2 day 1 and cycle 4 day 1. Peripheral blood was collected in 8 mL Vacutainer Cell Preparation Tubes, from which PBMCs were isolated by centrifugation and then cryopreserved.

V is shortened by 5 bases, J by 4 bases, and the region joining them spans 9 bases. CDR1 and CDR2, looked up from the germline V gene, are SGHVS and FQNEAQ. From cysteine to phenylalanine, the CDR3 is 14 amino acids long. Only the CDR3 DNA stays, 42 bases, in frame from base 1. This sample was taken from a study of PD-1 blockade in classical Hodgkin lymphoma (dated by TCRdb to about 2020). In terms of the full investigation: Nivolumab dosing was 3 mg/kg intravenously every 2 weeks, continuing until either disease progression or unacceptable toxicity. The study used TCR beta sequencing and CyTOF to define a peripheral blood immune signature of response to PD-1 blockade in classical Hodgkin lymphoma. Study-wide findings and limitations: Baseline diversity similar to that of newly diagnosed patients was observed in trial patients achieving complete response, whereas significantly lower diversity was observed in partial responders and progressors. By C4D1, a significant rise was seen in CD4+ TCR diversity but not in CD8+ TCR diversity (p=0.0027 vs p=0.16), and the rise was most apparent among complete responders (p=0.02). Baseline TCR diversity was reported to be lower in newly diagnosed patients than in healthy donors and to be lower still in relapsed/refractory patients. Lower diversity was observed in patients in whom nivolumab was started less than 1 year after ASCT, and these patients were excluded from later analyses so that confounding by immune reconstitution would be avoided. The study was restricted to a single clinical trial cohort, and the causes of repertoire differences, possibly disease activity or prior therapy, were left undefined.

The Qiagen DNeasy kit was used to extract genomic DNA both from unsorted PBMCs and from the negatively selected CD4+ and CD8+ fractions. Amplification of TCR beta CDR3 regions was done by immunoSEQ multiplex PCR with primers that anneal to V and J segments. A synthetic immune receptor repertoire was used to minimize amplification bias, and any remaining bias was removed computationally after sequencing. The authors processed their data as follows. Custom Python scripts were used to quantify repertoire diversity as the Shannon entropy index. Unsorted, CD4+ and CD8+ repertoires were analyzed separately, except for combined analyses in which CD4+ and CD8+ sequences were merged in silico. Clonal expansion was defined as a frequency increase of at least 2-fold after treatment compared with C1D1, and clones undetected at baseline were assigned a pseudocount of 0.5. Clones with 0 or 1 copy at C1D1 were classified as singleton clones, and clones with 2 or more copies were classified as non-singleton clones. By matching protein sequences in sorted samples from the same patient, clones expanded in unsorted samples were annotated as CD4+, CD8+ or unknown. Wilcoxon tests were applied to paired samples to test diversity changes from C1D1 to C4D1. Held by TCRdb, this immuneACCESS table contains in-frame sequences only and omits some clones. Under half of the omission traces to an unresolved V gene where checked; the cause of the rest is unknown. For V, J and clone size, that table is used; D and trimming come from the DNA. Present in this sample are about 93,000 clones, about nine tenths of which were seen just once. 2.6% of the sample is held by the ten biggest clonotypes.

The sample was peripheral blood mononuclear cells (PBMCs), taken before the second cycle of nivolumab. Recombination joined TRBV7-8 with TRBJ1-6; TRBD1 is possibly the D segment (5 matching bases). The clonotype originates from a human donor with classical Hodgkin lymphoma. The DNA sequence follows: TGTGCCAGCAGCCGGGACGGATATAATTCACCCCTCCACTTT. It is translated as CASSRDGYNSPLHF.